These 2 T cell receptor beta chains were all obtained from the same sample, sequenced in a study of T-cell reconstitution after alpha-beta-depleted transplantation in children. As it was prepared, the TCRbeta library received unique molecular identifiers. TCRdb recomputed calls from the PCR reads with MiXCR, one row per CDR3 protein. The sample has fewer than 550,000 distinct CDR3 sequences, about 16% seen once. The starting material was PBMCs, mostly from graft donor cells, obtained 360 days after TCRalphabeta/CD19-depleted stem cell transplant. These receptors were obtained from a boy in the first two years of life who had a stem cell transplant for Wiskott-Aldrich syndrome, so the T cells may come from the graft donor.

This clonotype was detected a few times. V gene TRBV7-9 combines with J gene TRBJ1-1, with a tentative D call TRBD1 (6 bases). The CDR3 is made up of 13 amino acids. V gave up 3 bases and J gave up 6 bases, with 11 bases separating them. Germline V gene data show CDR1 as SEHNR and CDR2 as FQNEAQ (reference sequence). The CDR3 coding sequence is TGTGCCAGCAGCTTCAACAGGGATTCTGAAGCTTTCTTT. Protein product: CASSFNRDSEAFF.

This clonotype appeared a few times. This CDR3 reads CASTLGFGSGANVLTF. DNA of the CDR3: TGTGCCAGCACCCTAGGGTTTGGATCTGGGGCCAACGTCCTGACTTTC. This chain connects TRBV3-1 to TRBJ2-6; no clear D gene. This CDR3 spans 16 amino acids. The germline gives CDR1 LGHDT, CDR2 YNNKEL (reference sequence). V lost 7 bases, J lost 1 base, and 14 bases lay in between.